This TCR beta chain is from a study of T cell changes during pregnancy in multiple sclerosis. This CDR3 comprises 14 residues. Germline V lookup: CDR1 LNHDA, CDR2 SQIVND (reference sequence). Trimming at V came to 6 bases and at J to 5 bases, leaving 6 bases not matched to a gene. Concerning this clone itself: Other DNA variants within this sample encode the same CDR3.

Data came from immunoSEQ multiplex PCR; TCRdb stores just in-frame clones and leaves some out. The repertoire holds 98,000 or so clones, with 93% as singletons. The sequencing here drew on peripheral blood, taken after pregnancy. The rearrangement joins TRBV19 to TRBJ2-5; TRBD1 aligns across 10 bases. This receptor was taken from a female donor with multiple sclerosis, enrolled in a pregnancy study. For the CDR3, the DNA is TGTGCCAGTAGCGACAGGGGGCGTGGGGAGACCCAGTACTTC. Protein product: CASSDRGRGETQYF.